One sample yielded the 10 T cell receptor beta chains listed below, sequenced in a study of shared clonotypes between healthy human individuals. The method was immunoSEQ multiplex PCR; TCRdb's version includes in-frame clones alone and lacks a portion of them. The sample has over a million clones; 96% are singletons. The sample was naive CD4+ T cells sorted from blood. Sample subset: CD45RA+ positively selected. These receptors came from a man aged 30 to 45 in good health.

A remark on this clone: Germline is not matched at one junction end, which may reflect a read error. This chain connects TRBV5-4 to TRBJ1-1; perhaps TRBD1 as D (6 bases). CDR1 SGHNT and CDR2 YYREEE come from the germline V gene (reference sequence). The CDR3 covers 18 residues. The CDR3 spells CASSLAGVVFDRGAGTIF. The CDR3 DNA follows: TGTGCCAGCAGCTTGGCCGGGGTCGTCTTTGATCGGGGGGCCGGAACCATCTTT.

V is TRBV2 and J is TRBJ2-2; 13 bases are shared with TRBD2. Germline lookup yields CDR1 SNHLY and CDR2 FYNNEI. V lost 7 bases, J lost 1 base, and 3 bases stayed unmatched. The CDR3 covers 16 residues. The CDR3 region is CASMGLAGRNTGELFF. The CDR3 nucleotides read TGTGCCAGCATGGGACTAGCGGGACGGAACACCGGGGAGCTGTTTTTT.

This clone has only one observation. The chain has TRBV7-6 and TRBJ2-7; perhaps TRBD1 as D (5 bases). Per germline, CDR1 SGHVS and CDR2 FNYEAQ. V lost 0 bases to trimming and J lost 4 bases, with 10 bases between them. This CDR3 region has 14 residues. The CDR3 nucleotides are TGTGCCAGCAGCTTAGCCGAACAGGTTTACGAGCAGTACTTC. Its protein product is CASSLAEQVYEQYF.

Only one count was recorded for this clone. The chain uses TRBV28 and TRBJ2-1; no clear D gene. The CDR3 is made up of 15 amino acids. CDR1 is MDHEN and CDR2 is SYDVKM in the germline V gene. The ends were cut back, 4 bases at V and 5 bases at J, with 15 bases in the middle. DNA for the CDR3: TGTGCCAGCAGTTCAATACGCTATCCTGACAATGAGCAGTTCTTC. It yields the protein CASSSIRYPDNEQFF.

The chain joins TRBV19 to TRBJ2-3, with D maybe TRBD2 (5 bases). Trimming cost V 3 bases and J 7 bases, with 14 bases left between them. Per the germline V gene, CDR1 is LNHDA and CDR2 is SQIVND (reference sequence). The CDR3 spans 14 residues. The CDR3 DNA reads TGTGCCAGTAGTATGTCGGGATATCCAAATACGCAGTATTTT. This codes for CASSMSGYPNTQYF.

The CDR3 spells CASSFKGIFGQFF. As DNA, the CDR3 is TGTGCCAGCAGCTTTAAAGGGATTTTTGGGCAGTTCTTC. The rearrangement uses TRBV11-1 and TRBJ2-1, with D hard to call. This CDR3 region has 13 residues. The V gene lost 3 bases and the J gene lost 12 bases, with 15 bases spanning the gap. Germline assignment: CDR1 SGHAT and CDR2 FQDESV (reference sequence).

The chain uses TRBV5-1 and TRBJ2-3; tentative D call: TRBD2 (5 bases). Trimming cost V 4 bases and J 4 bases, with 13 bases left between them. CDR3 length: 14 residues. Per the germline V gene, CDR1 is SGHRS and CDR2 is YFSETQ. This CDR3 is CASSDTGSSDTQYF. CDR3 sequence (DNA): TGCGCCAGCAGCGACACGGGGAGCTCAGATACGCAGTATTTT. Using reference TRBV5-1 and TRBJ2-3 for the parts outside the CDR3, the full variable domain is KAGVTQTPRYLIKTRGQQVTLSCSPISGHRSVSWYQQTPGQGLQFLFEYFSETQRNKGNFPGRFSGRQFSNSRSEMNVSTLELGDSALYLCASSDTGSSDTQYFGPGTRLTVL.

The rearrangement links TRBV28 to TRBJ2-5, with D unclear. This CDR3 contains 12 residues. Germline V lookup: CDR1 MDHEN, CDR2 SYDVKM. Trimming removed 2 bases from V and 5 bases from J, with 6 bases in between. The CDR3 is CASSLDLETQYF. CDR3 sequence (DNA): TGTGCCAGCAGTTTAGACTTGGAGACCCAGTACTTC. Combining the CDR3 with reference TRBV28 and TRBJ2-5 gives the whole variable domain DVKVTQSSRYLVKRTGEKVFLECVQDMDHENMFWYRQDPGLGLRLIYFSYDVKMKEKGDIPEGYSVSREKKERFSLILESASTNQTSMYLCASSLDLETQYFGPGTRLLVL.

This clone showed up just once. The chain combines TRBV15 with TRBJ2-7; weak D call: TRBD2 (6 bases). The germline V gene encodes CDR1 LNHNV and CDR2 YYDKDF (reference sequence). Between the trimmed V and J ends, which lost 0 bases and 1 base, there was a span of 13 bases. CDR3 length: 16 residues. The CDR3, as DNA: TGTGCCACCAGCAGAGAAACCCAGCGGGCTTCCTACGAGCAGTACTTC. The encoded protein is CATSRETQRASYEQYF. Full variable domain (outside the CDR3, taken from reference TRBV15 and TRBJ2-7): DAMVIQNPRYQVTQFGKPVTLSCSQTLNHNVMYWYQQKSSQAPKLLFHYYDKDFNNEADTPDNFQSRRPNTSFCFLDIRSPGLGDTAMYLCATSRETQRASYEQYFGPGTRLTVT.

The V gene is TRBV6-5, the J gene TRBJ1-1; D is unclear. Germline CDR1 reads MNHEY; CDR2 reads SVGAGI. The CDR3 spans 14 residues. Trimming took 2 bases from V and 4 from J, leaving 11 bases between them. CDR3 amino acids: CASSYEGGSTEAFF. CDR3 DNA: TGTGCCAGCAGTTACGAAGGAGGGTCCACTGAAGCTTTCTTT.